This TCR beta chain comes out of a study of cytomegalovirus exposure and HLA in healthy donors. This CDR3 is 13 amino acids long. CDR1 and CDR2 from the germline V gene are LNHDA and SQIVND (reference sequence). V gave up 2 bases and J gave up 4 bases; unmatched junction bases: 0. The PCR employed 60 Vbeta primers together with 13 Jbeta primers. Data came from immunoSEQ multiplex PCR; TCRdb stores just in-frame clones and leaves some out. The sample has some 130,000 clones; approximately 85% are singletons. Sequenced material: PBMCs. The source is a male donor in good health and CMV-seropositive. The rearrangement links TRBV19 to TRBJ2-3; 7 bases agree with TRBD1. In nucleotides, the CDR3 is TGTGCCAGTAGTATACAGGGGGCAGATACGCAGTATTTT. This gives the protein CASSIQGADTQYF.